The next 7 T cell receptor beta chains were all read from a single sample in a study of regulatory T cells in long-lasting Graves disease. Time point in this sample: newly diagnosed GD, antithyroid drugs for less than 3 months. PBMC-derived RNA was used for the TCR library. For TCR beta, libraries came from iRepertoire HTBI primers and Arm-PCR of CDR3 regions. TCRdb reanalysed the multiplex PCR reads using MiXCR and keeps one entry per CDR3 protein. This sample has some 250,000 distinct CDR3 sequences, with about 17% found just once. The same sample was also used in a study of T cells in Graves' hyperthyroidism and ophthalmopathy.

Source: peripheral blood mononuclear cells (PBMCs), taken at new diagnosis, from a patient treated with antithyroid drugs. These receptors all stem from a woman in her 30s with Graves disease.

There are many counts of this clonotype. The V and J genes are TRBV10-3 and TRBJ2-2; the D gene is possibly TRBD1 (6 bases). V lost 2 bases and J lost 3, with 19 bases in between. CDR3 length equals 18 residues. Germline V gene data show CDR1 as ENHRY and CDR2 as SYGVKD. The CDR3 DNA follows: TGTGCCATCAGTGAGGCCTATCCCCAGGGGTGGCACACCGGGGAGCTGTTTTTT. Protein: CAISEAYPQGWHTGELFF.

The table lists this clonotype with a count of one. The likely explanation is a read error, given a far larger clone one base away. The chain is built from TRBV2 and TRBJ1-2; D is undetermined. The germline V and J ends were trimmed by 5 bases and 4 bases, with 14 bases remaining between them. The CDR3 is 14 residues long. Germline V lookup: CDR1 SNHLY, CDR2 FYNNEI. CDR3 in DNA: TGTGCCAGCAGTTCTAGGGCGGGAGGCTATGGCTACACCTTC. Its protein is CASSSRAGGYGYTF.

The CDR3 DNA follows: TGTGCCAGCGGGACAGGGATTTCTGTTCAGCCCCAGCATTTT. Translation gives CASGTGISVQPQHF. V is TRBV7-8 and J is TRBJ1-5; the match to TRBD1 covers 9 bases. The V gene end was trimmed by 8 bases and the J gene end by 6 bases; junction bases not matched to a gene: 8. The CDR3 contains 14 residues. CDR1 and CDR2 (germline): SGHVS, FQNEAQ.

In this sample, this clonotype turned up many times. The chain uses TRBV12-3 or TRBV12-4 and TRBJ2-5; 12 nucleotides align to TRBD2. The CDR3 extends over 17 amino acids. J was trimmed by 0 bases and V by 3 bases; bases with no gene match: 5. CDR3 loop: CASSFRTSGVNQETQYF. In DNA form, the CDR3 reads TGTGCCAGCAGTTTTAGGACTAGCGGGGTGAACCAAGAGACCCAGTACTTC.

This clonotype was detected ten times or more. The chain couples TRBV5-1 to TRBJ1-1, with TRBD1 as a possible D gene (5 bases). The germline gives CDR1 SGHRS, CDR2 YFSETQ. The CDR3 loop spans 11 amino acids. Trimming took 2 bases from V and 11 from J, leaving 10 bases between them. The CDR3 loop reads CASSFSGTAFF. CDR3 coding DNA: TGCGCCAGCAGCTTCTCCGGGACCGCTTTCTTT. Full variable domain (rest looked up from reference TRBV5-1 and TRBJ1-1): KAGVTQTPRYLIKTRGQQVTLSCSPISGHRSVSWYQQTPGQGLQFLFEYFSETQRNKGNFPGRFSGRQFSNSRSEMNVSTLELGDSALYLCASSFSGTAFFGQGTRLTVV.

This clonotype came up many times. This CDR3 is CASSYYSGQSYNYGYTF. In nucleotides, the CDR3 is TGTGCCAGCAGTTACTACTCGGGACAGAGCTATAACTATGGCTACACCTTC. V gene TRBV6-9 combines with J gene TRBJ1-2, with 7 bases aligning to TRBD1. The CDR3 consists of 17 residues. V lost 3 bases to trimming and J lost 1 base; unmatched junction nucleotides: 11. Germline V gene data show CDR1 as MNHGY and CDR2 as SVAAGI.

This clonotype turned up a few times. The V and J genes are TRBV5-6 and TRBJ2-3; the match to TRBD2 covers 12 bases. V was pared by 5 bases and J by 3 bases, with 4 bases of the junction left unmatched. Germline assignment: CDR1 SGHDT and CDR2 YYEEEE. The CDR3 covers 15 residues. CDR3 DNA sequence: TGTGCCAGCAGTAAGCTAGCGGGGGGGACAGATACGCAGTATTTT. Translated, it gives CASSKLAGGTDTQYF.